This T cell receptor (beta chain) stems from a study of metastatic and nonmetastatic thyroid tumors. Study observations and caveats: For both blood and tumor, malignant thyroid tumors reportedly showed significantly higher TCR beta diversity than benign nodules did.

On this clone: Its matching antigen is unknown.

No patient had received any treatment before thyroid surgery. With MiXCR, TCRdb called clones anew from the PCR reads. The data contain about 45,000 clones, about 3.2% of them singletons. The CDR3 spans 19 residues. Germline V lookup: CDR1 MDHEN, CDR2 SYDVKM. V dropped 2 bases and J dropped 0; count of bases not matched to a gene: 15. The gene calls are TRBV28 and TRBJ2-7, with 8 bases lining up with TRBD1. Input material: blood. The clonotype was recovered from a female donor with papillary thyroid cancer or a benign thyroid nodule (not recorded which). Some clones in this sample may be carry-over from other donors' samples. Written as DNA, the CDR3 is TGTGCCAGCAGTTTAATACTCAGGGGGACAGGCATCCACTCCTACGAGCAGTACTTC. It specifies CASSLILRGTGIHSYEQYF.